The clone carrying this T cell receptor (beta chain) showed up many times. V was pared by 1 base and J by 0 bases, with 12 bases between. Germline CDR1 reads MNHEY; CDR2 reads SVGAGI. The CDR3 totals 17 residues. This sample is drawn from a study of T-cell reconstitution after alpha-beta-depleted transplantation in children. TCRbeta library construction was performed incorporating unique molecular identifiers. TCRdb ran MiXCR on the PCR reads and lists one entry per CDR3 protein. In the table there are 190,000 or so distinct CDR3 sequences, about 6.4% of which are singletons. The chain is built from TRBV6-5 and TRBJ2-2; D is unclear. The origin of this receptor is a human donor who donated a stem cell graft to a child with Wiskott-Aldrich syndrome. Sequenced material: PBMCs from the stem cell graft donor, taken from the stem cell graft. CDR3 protein: CASSYLGRTANTGELFF. The CDR3 nucleotides read TGTGCCAGCAGTTACTTGGGCAGGACGGCGAACACCGGGGAGCTGTTTTTT.